This TCR beta chain comes out of a study of cytomegalovirus exposure and HLA in healthy donors. PCR involved 60 Vbeta and 13 Jbeta primers. Measured with immunoSEQ multiplex PCR; TCRdb has only the in-frame clones, and not every one. This sample's table reports around 35,000 clones. Germline values: CDR1 SEHNR, CDR2 FQNEAQ (reference sequence). The CDR3 has 16 residues. V was pared by 1 base and J by 10 bases, with 9 bases of the junction left unmatched. Healthy bone marrow donors supplied every sample. The clonotype originates from a woman aged 35 to 49 in good health and CMV-seropositive. The rearrangement links TRBV7-9 to TRBJ2-3, with 12 positions matching TRBD2. The sample consisted of PBMCs. CDR3 sequence: CASSLVVSSGRVPQYF. The CDR3 DNA follows: TGTGCCAGCAGCTTAGTTGTGTCTAGCGGGAGGGTTCCGCAGTATTTT.